These 31 T cell receptor beta chains were sequenced from one sample in a study of identical twins. One entry per CDR3 protein results from TCRdb running MiXCR on the 5' RACE reads. In the table there are about 720,000 distinct CDR3 sequences, over 15% of which are singletons. This sample was also put to use in a study of T cells expressing NK-cell markers.

The sample was PBMCs. The receptor set was obtained from a woman in her late teens or twenties in good health.

The rearrangement joins TRBV10-2 to TRBJ2-1; 12 bases are a match to TRBD2. Germline V gives CDR1 WSHSY, CDR2 SAAADI. The CDR3 has 13 residues. V gave up 10 bases and J gave up 9 bases; unmatched junction bases: 7. This CDR3 is CATASGGAGEQFF. CDR3 coding DNA: TGCGCCACCGCTAGCGGGGGGGCCGGTGAGCAGTTCTTC.

This clonotype has only a few counts. The chain employs TRBV10-2 and TRBJ1-5, with D possibly TRBD1 on 5 matching bases. Per germline, CDR1 WSHSY and CDR2 SAAADI. The CDR3 has 15 residues. With 4 bases removed from V and 3 bases from J, the gap between germline ends came to 13 bases. CDR3 in amino acids: CASSGGARDNQPQHF. As DNA, the CDR3 is TGCGCCAGCAGTGGAGGGGCTAGGGACAATCAGCCCCAGCATTTT.

The chain has TRBV28 and TRBJ2-1; D call uncertain. Germline CDR1 and CDR2: MDHEN and SYDVKM. The CDR3 has 13 residues. Deletions cut 3 bases from V and 8 bases from J, with 11 bases between. The chain's CDR3 is CASSFPPLYEQFF. The CDR3 bases are TGTGCCAGCAGTTTCCCCCCCCTTTATGAGCAGTTCTTC.

The genes are TRBV6-1 and TRBJ1-2; the match to TRBD1 covers 7 bases. The CDR3 sequence is 14 residues long. V was pared by 5 bases and J by 4 bases, with 7 bases of the junction left unmatched. Germline values: CDR1 MNHNS, CDR2 SASEGT. The CDR3 reads CASSRGRQGYGYTF. CDR3 bases: TGTGCCAGCAGTCGGGGTCGACAGGGCTATGGCTACACCTTC.

CDR3 nucleotide sequence: TGTGCCAGCAGCCAATTGGTGAGCTCCTACAATGAGCAGTTCTTC. As protein: CASSQLVSSYNEQFF. The chain uses TRBV14 and TRBJ2-1, with no clear D. Deletions cut 2 bases from V and 0 bases from J, with 8 bases between. Germline lookup yields CDR1 SGHDN and CDR2 FVKESK. The CDR3 is 15 amino acids.

This clonotype was detected a few times. This chain joins TRBV12-3 or TRBV12-4 and TRBJ1-1; D is possibly TRBD1 (5 bases). The CDR3 spans 14 residues. Trimming shortened V by 8 bases and J by 0 bases, and 13 bases separated the two germline ends. In DNA, the CDR3 is TGTGCCAGCGGGGCAGCTGACATGAACACTGAAGCTTTCTTT. Protein product: CASGAADMNTEAFF.

The chain employs TRBV20-1 and TRBJ1-4; no definite D call. The V gene's germline CDR1 is DFQATT and CDR2 SNEGSKA (reference sequence). The CDR3 has 14 residues. Trimming pared 3 bases from V and 2 bases from J, leaving 10 bases between. This CDR3 is CSASSPPTNEKLFF. In nucleotides, the CDR3 is TGCAGTGCTAGTTCCCCTCCGACTAATGAAAAACTGTTTTTT.

A few counts support this clonotype. The genes are TRBV20-1 and TRBJ2-3; 14 bases align to TRBD2. Trimming took 6 bases from V and 2 from J; bases not matched to a gene: 4. This CDR3 contains 15 residues. The germline gives CDR1 DFQATT, CDR2 SNEGSKA (reference sequence). Written as DNA, the CDR3 is TGCAGTGCAAGGACTAGCGGGGGGAACACAGATACGCAGTATTTT. Translating gives CSARTSGGNTDTQYF.

This chain uses TRBV12-3 or TRBV12-4 with TRBJ2-3; 12 nucleotides align to TRBD1. This CDR3 has 17 amino acids. J was trimmed by 0 bases and V by 7 bases; bases with no gene match: 8. In DNA, the CDR3 is TGTGCCAGCACCCCGGGACAGGGGGCATCCAGCACAGATACGCAGTATTTT. It encodes CASTPGQGASSTDTQYF.

This clonotype has more than one count but fewer than ten. The chain joins TRBV7-3 to TRBJ2-4; possibly TRBD2 for D (6 bases). CDR1 SGHTA and CDR2 FQGTGA come from the germline V gene. V was pared by 5 bases and J by 2 bases, with 13 bases between. CDR3 length: 15 residues. The CDR3 DNA is TGTGCCAGCAGCGGCGGAGGGGCGACCAAAAACATTCAGTACTTC. It encodes CASSGGGATKNIQYF. Full variable domain (outside the CDR3, taken from reference TRBV7-3 and TRBJ2-4): GAGVSQTPSNKVTEKGKYVELRCDPISGHTALYWYRQSLGQGPEFLIYFQGTGAADDSGLPNDRFFAVRPEGSVSTLKIQRTERGDSAVYLCASSGGGATKNIQYFGAGTRLSVL.

This clonotype has just a few counts. This chain links TRBV12-3 or TRBV12-4 with TRBJ1-1; no clear D. The CDR3 has 12 amino acids. V lost 1 base and J 7 bases, leaving 7 bases between the germline ends. CDR3 sequence: CASSLELSEAFF. The CDR3 DNA reads as TGTGCCAGCAGTTTAGAGCTGAGTGAAGCTTTCTTT.

In this sample, this clonotype turned up many times. This rearrangement joins TRBV15 to TRBJ2-1; the D gene is possibly TRBD1 (5 bases). In germline, CDR1 is LNHNV, CDR2 YYDKDF (reference sequence). The V gene lost 6 bases and the J gene lost 9 bases, with 9 bases spanning the gap. The CDR3 loop spans 11 amino acids. The CDR3 region is CATSLRGEQFF. For the CDR3, the DNA is TGTGCCACCAGTCTTAGGGGTGAGCAGTTCTTC.

This clonotype was observed a handful of times. The chain employs TRBV15 and TRBJ2-7; no clear D gene. Per the germline V gene, CDR1 is LNHNV and CDR2 is YYDKDF (reference sequence). V lost 1 base and J lost 7, with 11 bases in between. The CDR3 runs 13 residues. CDR3 sequence: CATSRVRLGEQYF. The CDR3 nucleotides read TGTGCCACCAGCAGAGTCAGACTTGGGGAGCAGTACTTC.

V is TRBV20-1 and J is TRBJ2-5; TRBD2 matches at 8 bases. The CDR3 covers 15 residues. Germline CDR1 reads DFQATT; CDR2 reads SNEGSKA (reference sequence). V lost 0 bases to trimming and J lost 0 bases; unmatched junction nucleotides: 3. The CDR3 region has the DNA TGCAGTGCTAGAGATACAGCGGGGGACCAAGAGACCCAGTACTTC. Protein: CSARDTAGDQETQYF.

J is TRBJ1-1 and V is TRBV7-4, with 9 nucleotides matching TRBD1. This CDR3 spans 14 amino acids. In germline, CDR1 is SGHVT, CDR2 SQSDAQ. V trimming: 5 bases; J trimming: 10 bases; junction bases outside the gene matches: 11. The CDR3 nucleotides read TGTGCCAGCAGCCCACGGGACAGGGTAGGGCGAGCTTTCTTT. Protein product: CASSPRDRVGRAFF.

This clonotype was detected only a few times. V is TRBV9 and J is TRBJ1-5, with D perhaps matching TRBD1 (5 bases). Germline CDR1 and CDR2: SGDLS and YYNGEE. The CDR3 sequence is 14 residues long. With 0 bases removed from V and 6 bases from J, the gap between germline ends came to 10 bases. Here the CDR3 DNA reads TGTGCCAGCAGCGTAGGGGCAGGGCCTCAGCCCCAGCATTTT. It is translated as CASSVGAGPQPQHF.

This chain connects TRBV20-1 to TRBJ2-3; 9 bases agree with TRBD2. The CDR3 length is 16 residues. J was trimmed by 2 bases and V by 2 bases; bases with no gene match: 8. CDR1 is DFQATT, CDR2 SNEGSKA, per germline (reference sequence). The CDR3 DNA reads TGCAGTGCTAGATGGGGCGGGGGGGTATCCACAGATACGCAGTATTTT. It encodes CSARWGGGVSTDTQYF.

This clonotype was observed a few times. The junction and the germline gene differ at one end; a read error may be behind it. The chain has TRBV12-3 or TRBV12-4 and TRBJ2-3; 8 positions agree with TRBD1. The CDR3 is made up of 14 amino acids. CDR3 DNA: TGTGCCAGCAGTTTTGGTGGGGGGACAGGTACGCAGTATTTT. Amino acids: CASSFGGGTGTQYF.

V and J are TRBV24-1 and TRBJ2-3; D may correspond to TRBD1 or TRBD2 (5 bases each). This CDR3 contains 12 residues. Between the trimmed V and J ends, which lost 12 bases and 6 bases, there was a span of 15 bases. The germline gives CDR1 KGHDR, CDR2 SFDVKD. This chain's CDR3 is CAARGRDDTQYF. Here the CDR3 DNA reads TGTGCCGCTCGGGGCAGGGATGATACGCAGTATTTT.

V usage is TRBV9 and J usage is TRBJ1-1; the match to TRBD1 covers 7 bases. The CDR3 covers 14 residues. The V gene end was trimmed by 4 bases and the J gene end by 1 base; junction bases not matched to a gene: 4. Germline V gene lookup returns CDR1 SGDLS and CDR2 YYNGEE. CDR3 DNA: TGTGCCAGCAGCCAACAGGGGACGAACACTGAAGCTTTCTTT. The encoded protein is CASSQQGTNTEAFF.

Only a few counts were recorded for this clonotype. V is TRBV5-6 and J is TRBJ2-5, with D possibly being TRBD2 (5 bases). Trimming took 0 bases from V and 5 from J, leaving 17 bases between them. CDR3 size: 16 residues. Per germline, CDR1 SGHDT and CDR2 YYEEEE. The CDR3 spells CASSLGLASSWETQYF. The CDR3 coding sequence is TGTGCCAGCAGCTTGGGTCTCGCTAGCTCCTGGGAGACCCAGTACTTC.

Only a few counts were recorded for this clonotype. This sequence joins TRBV12-3 or TRBV12-4 and TRBJ1-6, with TRBD1 identical over 9 bases. V was pared by 6 bases and J by 9 bases, with 6 bases of the junction left unmatched. The CDR3 has 14 residues. Written as DNA, the CDR3 is TGTGCCAGCAGAATGACAGGGGGTCTTTCACCCCTCCACTTT. It codes for CASRMTGGLSPLHF.

This chain links TRBV5-6 with TRBJ1-2; no firm D call. The CDR3 has 14 amino acids. Germline V gives CDR1 SGHDT, CDR2 YYEEEE. Trimming took 0 bases from V and 2 from J, leaving 8 bases between them. The CDR3 protein is CASSLGMSNYGYTF. CDR3 sequence (DNA): TGTGCCAGCAGCTTGGGAATGTCGAACTATGGCTACACCTTC.

As DNA, the CDR3 is TGTGCCAGCAGCTTGGCTAGCGAGGAAAGCGAGCAGTACTTC. Its protein is CASSLASEESEQYF. The chain joins TRBV5-5 to TRBJ2-7; perhaps TRBD2 as D (6 bases). Deletions cut 0 bases from V and 6 bases from J, with 13 bases between. Germline V gives CDR1 SGHKS, CDR2 YYEKEE (reference sequence). This CDR3 comprises 14 residues.

The chain combines TRBV7-9 with TRBJ2-3; 7 bases agree with TRBD2. Germline V gene sequence: CDR1 SEHNR, CDR2 FQNEAQ (reference sequence). V dropped 4 bases and J dropped 5; count of bases not matched to a gene: 9. This CDR3 spans 15 amino acids. The CDR3 DNA follows: TGTGCCAGCAGCTGGGGGGGTTCCATGGAAGATACGCAGTATTTT. Translated: CASSWGGSMEDTQYF.

The gene calls are TRBV20-1 and TRBJ1-3; maybe TRBD1 (5 bases). This CDR3 has 15 amino acids. The germline gives CDR1 DFQATT, CDR2 SNEGSKA (reference sequence). V was trimmed by 8 bases and J by 4 bases, leaving 21 bases between them. The CDR3 region is CSSTPGGIGGNTIYF. The CDR3 region has the DNA TGCAGTTCAACTCCCGGGGGAATCGGCGGAAACACCATATATTTT.

V gene TRBV3-1 combines with J gene TRBJ2-3; D is ambiguous. The CDR3 totals 15 residues. Trimming shortened V by 11 bases and J by 0 bases, and 18 bases separated the two germline ends. The germline CDR1 and CDR2 sequences are LGHDT and YNNKEL (reference sequence). The CDR3 region is CASWARARSTDTQYF. In nucleotides, the CDR3 is TGTGCCTCCTGGGCCCGTGCGAGAAGCACAGATACGCAGTATTTT.

This clonotype was recorded many times. The chain has TRBV12-3 or TRBV12-4 and TRBJ1-5; 7 nucleotides agree with TRBD1. The CDR3 is 15 amino acids. The trim removed 6 bases at V and 2 bases at J, leaving 7 bases unmatched. DNA for the CDR3: TGTGCCAGCAGGGCAGGGGGATTTCGCAATCAGCCCCAGCATTTT. It is translated as CASRAGGFRNQPQHF.

CDR3 sequence reads: CASSQGGGGGDEQFF. CDR3 in DNA: TGTGCCAGCAGTCAAGGGGGCGGTGGCGGAGATGAGCAGTTCTTC. The V call is TRBV6-1, the J call TRBJ2-1; 7 bases align to TRBD1. Trimming at V came to 5 bases and at J to 8 bases, leaving 12 bases not matched to a gene. The CDR3 has 15 amino acids. CDR1 is MNHNS, CDR2 SASEGT, per germline.

This clonotype was observed many times. V is TRBV12-3 or TRBV12-4 and J is TRBJ2-7; 9 nucleotides line up with TRBD1. The CDR3 totals 14 residues. The J segment lost 3 bases and the V segment lost 8 bases, leaving 8 bases of the junction unmatched. The CDR3 loop is CASAPTGQGYEQYF. In nucleotides, the CDR3 is TGTGCCAGCGCACCGACGGGACAGGGCTACGAGCAGTACTTC.

The chain employs TRBV12-3 or TRBV12-4 and TRBJ1-2; D unresolved. The V and J ends lost 6 bases and 4 bases respectively, with 9 bases between them. This CDR3 has 12 amino acids. DNA of the CDR3: TGTGCCAGCAGATCGTTGGGCTATGGCTACACCTTC. This sequence encodes CASRSLGYGYTF.